Described below is a single T cell receptor (beta chain) sequence and its context. What it recognizes is unknown. The data were obtained in a study of shared clonotypes between healthy human individuals. V lost 2 bases and J lost 2; bases outside the gene matches: 7. The CDR3 is made up of 16 amino acids. CDR1 and CDR2 (germline): GTSNPN, SVGIG (reference sequence). Only in-frame clones appear in the TCRdb table, and some are missing; sequencing was by immunoSEQ multiplex PCR. The data hold approximately 2.5 million clones, with about 92% observed a single time. Study-level results: The researchers took only blood, and tissue repertoires probably look different. The naive CD4 repertoires of several donors were compared, and approximately 5% of clonotypes were shared.

V is TRBV30 and J is TRBJ2-2; 8 bases agree with TRBD1. The sample consisted of naive CD4+ T cells sorted from blood. Subset defined: CD45RA+ positively selected. The sequence came from a man aged 18-30 years in good health. CDR3 DNA sequence: TGTGCCTGGAGTTCTCACAGGGGGTTTAACACCGGGGAGCTGTTTTTT. Its translation is CAWSSHRGFNTGELFF.